This T cell receptor beta chain comes out of a study of metastatic and nonmetastatic thyroid tumors. About the study: For malignant and benign thyroid patients, tumor or nodule tissue and blood were the sources whose repertoires were compared. Findings and limits, study-wide: Benign nodules reportedly had significantly lower TCR beta diversity than malignant thyroid tumors in blood and tumor.

Thyroid surgery took place with no prior treatment in any patient. Trimming removed 0 bases from V and 9 bases from J; junction bases left unmatched: 9. Germline lookup yields CDR1 SGHDT and CDR2 YYEEEE. The CDR3 contains 16 residues. In the original workflow: It was from CDR3 differences across clinicopathological groups that a distant-metastasis classifier for papillary thyroid cancer was built. With MiXCR, TCRdb called clones anew from the PCR reads. The V and J calls and clone size come from TCRdb's table, not from the authors' own analysis. Here the sample spans some 86,000 clones, under 15% being singletons. With respect to this clone: The antigen is not known.

V gene TRBV5-6 combines with J gene TRBJ1-6; 7 positions agree with TRBD1. The sample was tumor tissue. This TCR was recovered from a female donor with papillary thyroid cancer or a benign thyroid nodule (not recorded which). Some clones in this sample may be carry-over from other donors' samples. The CDR3: CASSLAGGTVSSPLHF. For the CDR3, the DNA is TGTGCCAGCAGCTTGGCCGGGGGGACAGTCAGTTCACCCCTCCACTTT.